This is a list of T cell receptor beta chains from one sample in a study of blood T cells in healthy people across ages. One entry per CDR3 protein results from TCRdb running MiXCR on the 5' RACE reads. The sample lists around 1.5 million distinct CDR3 sequences, about 35% occurring once. Sequencing input: blood. These receptor sequences come from a woman in her twenties or thirties in good health. Both conserved end residues are part of each CDR3. D genes are given only for firm matches. Part of the rows lack a size; the others show once, few, many or a class for expanded clones.

few	TRBV5-5	TRBJ1-6	-	CASSLNRNSPLHF	TGTGCCAGCAGCTTGAACAGGAATTCACCCCTCCACTTT
-	TRBV28	TRBJ1-3	-	CASRQGVSGNTIYF	TGTGCCAGCAGGCAAGGGGTTTCTGGAAACACCATATATTTT
-	TRBV5-1	TRBJ2-3	-	CASSVGELSRDTQYF	TGCGCCAGCAGCGTGGGGGAGTTATCCCGGGATACGCAGTATTTT
few	TRBV20-1	TRBJ2-7	TRBD1	CSAYDRAVPYEQYF	TGCAGTGCCTACGACAGGGCAGTACCCTACGAGCAGTACTTC
many	TRBV7-9	TRBJ2-1	TRBD2	CASSLGGRAIEQFF	TGTGCCAGCAGCTTAGGAGGGAGGGCGATTGAGCAGTTCTTC
-	TRBV2	TRBJ2-5	-	CASSDAQGFGEQYF	TGTGCCAGCAGTGATGCCCAGGGCTTCGGGGAGCAGTACTTC
many	TRBV5-1	TRBJ2-7	-	CASTKWGVLPGDEQYF	TGCGCCAGCACCAAATGGGGGGTATTGCCTGGGGACGAGCAGTACTTC
few	TRBV7-8	TRBJ2-3	-	CASSSGTNSDTQYF	TGTGCCAGCAGCTCCGGGACAAACTCAGATACGCAGTATTTT
-	TRBV5-1	TRBJ2-1	-	CASRVAYYDYNEQFF	TGCGCCAGCAGAGTAGCGTACTACGACTACAATGAGCAGTTCTTC
-	TRBV14	TRBJ2-7	TRBD1	CASSQDSGGQGVNEQYF	TGTGCCAGCAGCCAAGATTCAGGGGGACAGGGGGTAAACGAGCAGTACTTC
many	TRBV29-1	TRBJ2-7	-	CSAKTEVYEQYF	TGCAGCGCTAAGACAGAAGTCTACGAGCAGTACTTC
-	TRBV2	TRBJ2-5	-	CASSADSKETQYF	TGTGCCAGCAGTGCGGACAGCAAAGAGACCCAGTACTTC
few	TRBV20-1	TRBJ2-7	-	CSATQGSEQYF	TGCAGTGCTACCCAGGGATCCGAGCAGTACTTC
-	TRBV30	TRBJ2-4	-	CAWIPAPGKGGIQYF	TGTGCCTGGATCCCGGCCCCAGGGAAAGGGGGCATTCAGTACTTC
few	TRBV7-2	TRBJ2-6	TRBD2	CATPPIWTSGVSGANVLTF	TGTGCCACCCCTCCTATTTGGACTAGCGGGGTCTCTGGGGCCAACGTCCTGACTTTC
few	TRBV4-2	TRBJ1-2	TRBD1	CASSQGQGESGYTF	TGTGCCAGCAGCCAAGGACAGGGGGAAAGTGGCTACACCTTC
-	TRBV5-1	TRBJ2-1	TRBD2	CASSPDGTGGPNEQFF	TGCGCCAGCAGCCCGGACGGGACGGGAGGGCCGAATGAGCAGTTCTTC
-	TRBV7-9	TRBJ2-1	TRBD1	CASSPDREGNEQFF	TGTGCCAGCAGCCCCGACAGGGAAGGCAATGAGCAGTTCTTC